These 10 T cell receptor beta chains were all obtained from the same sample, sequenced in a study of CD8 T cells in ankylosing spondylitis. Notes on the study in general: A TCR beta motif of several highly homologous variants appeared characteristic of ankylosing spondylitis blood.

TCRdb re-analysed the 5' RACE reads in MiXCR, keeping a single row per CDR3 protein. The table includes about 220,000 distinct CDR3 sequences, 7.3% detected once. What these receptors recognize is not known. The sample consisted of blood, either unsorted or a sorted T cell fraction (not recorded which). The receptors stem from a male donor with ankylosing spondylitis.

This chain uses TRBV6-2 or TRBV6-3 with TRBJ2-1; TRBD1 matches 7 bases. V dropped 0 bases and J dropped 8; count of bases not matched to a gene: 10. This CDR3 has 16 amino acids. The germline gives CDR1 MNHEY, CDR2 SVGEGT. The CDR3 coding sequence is TGTGCCAGCAGTTACTCCGGGCAGGGGGTAGGCGATGAGCAGTTCTTC. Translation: CASSYSGQGVGDEQFF.

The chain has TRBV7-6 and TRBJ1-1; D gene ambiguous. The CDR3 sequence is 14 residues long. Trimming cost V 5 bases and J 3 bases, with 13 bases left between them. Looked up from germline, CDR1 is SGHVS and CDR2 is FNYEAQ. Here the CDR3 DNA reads TGTGCCAGCAGCCCCCCAGAAGGAGACACTGAAGCTTTCTTT. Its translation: CASSPPEGDTEAFF.

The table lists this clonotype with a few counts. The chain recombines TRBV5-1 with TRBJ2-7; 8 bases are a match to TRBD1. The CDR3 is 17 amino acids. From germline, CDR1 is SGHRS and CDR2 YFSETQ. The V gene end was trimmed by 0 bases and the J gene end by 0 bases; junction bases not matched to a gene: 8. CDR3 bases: TGCGCCAGCAGCTTGGGACAGGGGTCAACGAGCTCCTACGAGCAGTACTTC. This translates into CASSLGQGSTSSYEQYF.

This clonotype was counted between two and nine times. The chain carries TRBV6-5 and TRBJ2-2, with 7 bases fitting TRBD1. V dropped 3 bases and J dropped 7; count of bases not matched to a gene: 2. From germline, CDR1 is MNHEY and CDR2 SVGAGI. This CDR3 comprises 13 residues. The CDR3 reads CASSYYRGGELFF. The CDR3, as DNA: TGTGCCAGCAGTTATTACAGGGGCGGGGAGCTGTTTTTT.

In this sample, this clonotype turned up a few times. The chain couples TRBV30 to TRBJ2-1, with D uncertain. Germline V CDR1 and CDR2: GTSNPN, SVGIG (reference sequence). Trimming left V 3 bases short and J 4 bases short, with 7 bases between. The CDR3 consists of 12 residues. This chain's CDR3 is CAWSDLYNEQFF. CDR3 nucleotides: TGTGCCTGGAGCGACCTTTACAATGAGCAGTTCTTC.

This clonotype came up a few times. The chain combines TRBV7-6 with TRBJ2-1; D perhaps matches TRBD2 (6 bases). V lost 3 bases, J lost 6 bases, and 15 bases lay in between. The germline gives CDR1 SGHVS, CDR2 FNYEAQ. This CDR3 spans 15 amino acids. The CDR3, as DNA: TGTGCCAGCAGCTTTCGGTTGCGGGGACGCAATGAGCAGTTCTTC. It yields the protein CASSFRLRGRNEQFF.

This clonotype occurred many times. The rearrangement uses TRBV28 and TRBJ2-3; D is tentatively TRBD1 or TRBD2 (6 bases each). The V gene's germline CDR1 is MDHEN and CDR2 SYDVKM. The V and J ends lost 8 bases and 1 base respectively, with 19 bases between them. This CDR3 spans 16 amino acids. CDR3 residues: CASEGERGLGTDTQYF. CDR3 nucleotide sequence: TGTGCCAGCGAAGGGGAACGGGGGCTCGGCACAGATACGCAGTATTTT.

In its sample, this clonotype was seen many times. The CDR3 nucleotides read TGTGCCAGCAGCTTCGGTTTAGCGGGAGGGACCTACAATGAGCAGTTCTTC. It translates to CASSFGLAGGTYNEQFF. The V gene is TRBV7-8, the J gene TRBJ2-1; 11 nucleotides agree with TRBD2. V trimming: 3 bases; J trimming: 2 bases; junction bases outside the gene matches: 6. Germline values: CDR1 SGHVS, CDR2 FQNEAQ. CDR3 length equals 17 residues.

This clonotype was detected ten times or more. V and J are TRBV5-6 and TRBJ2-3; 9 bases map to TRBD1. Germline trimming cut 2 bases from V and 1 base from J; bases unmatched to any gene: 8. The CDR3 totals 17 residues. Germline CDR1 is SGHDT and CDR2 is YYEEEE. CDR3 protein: CASSLKGQGGRTDTQYF. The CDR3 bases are TGTGCCAGCAGCTTAAAGGGACAGGGAGGACGCACAGATACGCAGTATTTT.

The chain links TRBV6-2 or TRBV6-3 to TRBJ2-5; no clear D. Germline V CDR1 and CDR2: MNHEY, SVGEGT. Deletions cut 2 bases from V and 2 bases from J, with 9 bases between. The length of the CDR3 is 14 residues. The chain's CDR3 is CASSYGSAQETQYF. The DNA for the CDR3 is TGTGCCAGCAGTTACGGCAGCGCTCAAGAGACCCAGTACTTC.